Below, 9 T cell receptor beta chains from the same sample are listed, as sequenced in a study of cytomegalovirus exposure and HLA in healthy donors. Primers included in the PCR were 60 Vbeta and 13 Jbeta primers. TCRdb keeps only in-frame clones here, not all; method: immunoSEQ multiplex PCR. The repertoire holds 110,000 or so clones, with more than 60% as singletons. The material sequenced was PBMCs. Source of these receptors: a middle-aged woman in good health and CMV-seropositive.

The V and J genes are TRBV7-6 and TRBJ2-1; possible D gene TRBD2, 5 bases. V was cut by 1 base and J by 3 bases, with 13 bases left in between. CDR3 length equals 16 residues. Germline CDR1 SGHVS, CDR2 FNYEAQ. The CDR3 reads CASSLVLGEGYNEQFF. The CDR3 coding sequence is TGTGCCAGCAGCTTAGTACTGGGAGAGGGCTACAATGAGCAGTTCTTC. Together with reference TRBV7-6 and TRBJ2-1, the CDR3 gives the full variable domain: GAGVSQSPRYKVTKRGQDVALRCDPISGHVSLYWYRQALGQGPEFLTYFNYEAQQDKSGLPNDRFSAERPEGSISTLTIQRTEQRDSAMYRCASSLVLGEGYNEQFFGPGTRLTVL.

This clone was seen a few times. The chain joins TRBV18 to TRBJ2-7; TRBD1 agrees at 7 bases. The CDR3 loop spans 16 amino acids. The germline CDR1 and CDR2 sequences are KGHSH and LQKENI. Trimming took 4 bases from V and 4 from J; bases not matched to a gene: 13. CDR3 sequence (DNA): TGTGCCAGCTCACAGCTACAGGGGCTAAGGGCTTACGAGCAGTACTTC. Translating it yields CASSQLQGLRAYEQYF.

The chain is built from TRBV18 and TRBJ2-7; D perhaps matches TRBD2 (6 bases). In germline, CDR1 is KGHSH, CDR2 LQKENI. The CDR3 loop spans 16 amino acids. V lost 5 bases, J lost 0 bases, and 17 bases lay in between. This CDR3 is CASSLTGTESSYEQYF. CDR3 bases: TGTGCCAGCTCATTAACCGGGACTGAGAGCTCCTACGAGCAGTACTTC.

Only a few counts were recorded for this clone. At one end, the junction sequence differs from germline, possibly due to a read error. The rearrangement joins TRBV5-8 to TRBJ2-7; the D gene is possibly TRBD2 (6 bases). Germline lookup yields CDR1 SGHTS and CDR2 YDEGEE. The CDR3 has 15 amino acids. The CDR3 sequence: CASSLTGTSSDEQYF. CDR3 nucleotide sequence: TGTGCCAGCAGCTTAACCGGGACTTCCTCCGACGAGCAGTACTTC.

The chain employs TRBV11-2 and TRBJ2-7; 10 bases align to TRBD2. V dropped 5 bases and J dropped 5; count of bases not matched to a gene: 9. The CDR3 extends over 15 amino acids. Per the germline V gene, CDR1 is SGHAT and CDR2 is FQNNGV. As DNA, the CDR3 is TGTGCCAGCAGCACATCAGCGGGAGGGATAGACGAGCAGTACTTC. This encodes CASSTSAGGIDEQYF.

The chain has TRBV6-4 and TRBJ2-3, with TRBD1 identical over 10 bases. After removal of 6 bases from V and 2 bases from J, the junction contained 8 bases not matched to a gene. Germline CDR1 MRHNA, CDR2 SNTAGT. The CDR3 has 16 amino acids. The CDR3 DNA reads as TGTGCCAGCAGCTTATACGGGACAGGGGACACAGATACGCAGTATTTT. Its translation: CASSLYGTGDTDTQYF.

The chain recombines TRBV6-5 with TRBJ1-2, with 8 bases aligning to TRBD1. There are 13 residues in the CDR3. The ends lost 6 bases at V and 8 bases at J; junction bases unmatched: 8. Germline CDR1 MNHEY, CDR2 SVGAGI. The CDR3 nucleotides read TGTGCCAGCAGATCCAACAGGGGGAGCGGCTACACCTTC. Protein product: CASRSNRGSGYTF.

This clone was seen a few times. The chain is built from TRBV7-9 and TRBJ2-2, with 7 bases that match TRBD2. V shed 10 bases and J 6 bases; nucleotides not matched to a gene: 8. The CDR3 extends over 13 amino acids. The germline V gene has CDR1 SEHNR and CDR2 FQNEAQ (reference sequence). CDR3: CAKPAGLPGELFF. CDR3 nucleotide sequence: TGTGCCAAACCAGCGGGACTACCCGGGGAGCTGTTTTTT.

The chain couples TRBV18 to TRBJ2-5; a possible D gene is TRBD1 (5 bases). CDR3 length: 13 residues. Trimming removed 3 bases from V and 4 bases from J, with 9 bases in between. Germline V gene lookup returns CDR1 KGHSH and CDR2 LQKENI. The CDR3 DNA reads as TGTGCCAGCTCACCTAGGGGTCCAGAGACCCAGTACTTC. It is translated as CASSPRGPETQYF.